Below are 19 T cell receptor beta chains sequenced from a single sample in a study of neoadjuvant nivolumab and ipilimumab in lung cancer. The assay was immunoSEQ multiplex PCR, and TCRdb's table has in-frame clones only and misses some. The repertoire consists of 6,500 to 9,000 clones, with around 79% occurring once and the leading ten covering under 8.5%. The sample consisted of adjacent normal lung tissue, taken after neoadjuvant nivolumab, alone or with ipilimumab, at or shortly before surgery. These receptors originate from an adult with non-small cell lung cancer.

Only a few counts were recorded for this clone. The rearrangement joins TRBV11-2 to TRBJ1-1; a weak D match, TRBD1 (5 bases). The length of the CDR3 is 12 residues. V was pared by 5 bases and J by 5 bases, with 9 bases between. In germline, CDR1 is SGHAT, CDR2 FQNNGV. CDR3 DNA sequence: TGTGCCAGCAGCCTAGGGGTTACTGAAGCTTTCTTT. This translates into CASSLGVTEAFF. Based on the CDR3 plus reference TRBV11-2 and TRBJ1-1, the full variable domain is EAGVAQSPRYKIIEKRQSVAFWCNPISGHATLYWYQQILGQGPKLLIQFQNNGVVDDSQLPKDRFSAERLKGVDSTLKIQPAKLEDSAVYLCASSLGVTEAFFGQGTRLTVV.

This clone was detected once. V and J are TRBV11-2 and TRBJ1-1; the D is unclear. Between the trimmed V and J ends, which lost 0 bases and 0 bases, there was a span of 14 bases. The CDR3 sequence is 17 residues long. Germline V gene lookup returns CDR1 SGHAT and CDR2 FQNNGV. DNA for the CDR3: TGTGCCAGCAGCTTAGATCTGCCAGACTCCATGAACACTGAAGCTTTCTTT. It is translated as CASSLDLPDSMNTEAFF.

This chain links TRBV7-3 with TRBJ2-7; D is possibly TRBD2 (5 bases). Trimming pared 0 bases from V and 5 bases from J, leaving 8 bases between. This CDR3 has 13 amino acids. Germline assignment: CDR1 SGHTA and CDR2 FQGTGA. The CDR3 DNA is TGTGCCAGCAGCTTAACTCCCGGGAACGAGCAGTACTTC. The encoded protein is CASSLTPGNEQYF.

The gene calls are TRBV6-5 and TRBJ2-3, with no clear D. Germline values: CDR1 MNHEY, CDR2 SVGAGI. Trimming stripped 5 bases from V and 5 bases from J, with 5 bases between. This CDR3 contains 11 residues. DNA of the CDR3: TGTGCCAGCAGTCTCGGAGATACGCAGTATTTT. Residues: CASSLGDTQYF.

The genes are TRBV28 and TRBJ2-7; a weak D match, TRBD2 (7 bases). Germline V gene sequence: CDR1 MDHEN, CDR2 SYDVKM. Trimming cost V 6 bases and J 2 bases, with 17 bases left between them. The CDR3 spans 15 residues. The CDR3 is CASRSFRGAAYEQYF. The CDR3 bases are TGTGCCAGCAGGTCCTTTCGGGGGGCCGCCTACGAGCAGTACTTC. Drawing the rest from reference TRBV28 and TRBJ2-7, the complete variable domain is DVKVTQSSRYLVKRTGEKVFLECVQDMDHENMFWYRQDPGLGLRLIYFSYDVKMKEKGDIPEGYSVSREKKERFSLILESASTNQTSMYLCASRSFRGAAYEQYFGPGTRLTVT.

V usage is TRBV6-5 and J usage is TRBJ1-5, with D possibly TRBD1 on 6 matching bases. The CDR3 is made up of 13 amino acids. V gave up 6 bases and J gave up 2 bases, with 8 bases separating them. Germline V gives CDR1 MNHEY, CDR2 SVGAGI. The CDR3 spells CASSAGGNQPQHF. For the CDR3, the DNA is TGTGCCAGCAGCGCAGGGGGCAATCAGCCCCAGCATTTT.

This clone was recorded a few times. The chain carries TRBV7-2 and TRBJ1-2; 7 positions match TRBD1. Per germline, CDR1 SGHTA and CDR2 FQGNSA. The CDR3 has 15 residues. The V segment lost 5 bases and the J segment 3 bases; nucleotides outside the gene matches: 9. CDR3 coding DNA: TGTGCCAGCAGCGCCCGATTACAGGGGTACTATGGCTACACCTTC. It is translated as CASSARLQGYYGYTF.

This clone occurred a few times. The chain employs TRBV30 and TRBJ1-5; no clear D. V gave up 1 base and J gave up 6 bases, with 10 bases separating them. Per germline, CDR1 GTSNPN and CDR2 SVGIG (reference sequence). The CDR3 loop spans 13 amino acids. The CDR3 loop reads CAWSGWGGQPQHF. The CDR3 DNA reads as TGTGCCTGGAGTGGTTGGGGTGGTCAGCCCCAGCATTTT.

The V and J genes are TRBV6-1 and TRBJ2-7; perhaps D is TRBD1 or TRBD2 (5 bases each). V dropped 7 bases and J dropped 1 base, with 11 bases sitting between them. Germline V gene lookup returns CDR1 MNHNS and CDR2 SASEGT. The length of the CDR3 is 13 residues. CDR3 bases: TGTGCCAGCACCGGGACCGTTTCCTACGAGCAGTACTTC. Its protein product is CASTGTVSYEQYF.

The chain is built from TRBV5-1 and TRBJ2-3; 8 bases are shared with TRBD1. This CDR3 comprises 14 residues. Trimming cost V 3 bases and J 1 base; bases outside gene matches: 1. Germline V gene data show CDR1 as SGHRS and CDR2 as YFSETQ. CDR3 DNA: TGCGCCAGCAGCTCGGGACAGGGCACAGATACGCAGTATTTT. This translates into CASSSGQGTDTQYF. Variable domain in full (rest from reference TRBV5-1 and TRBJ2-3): KAGVTQTPRYLIKTRGQQVTLSCSPISGHRSVSWYQQTPGQGLQFLFEYFSETQRNKGNFPGRFSGRQFSNSRSEMNVSTLELGDSALYLCASSSGQGTDTQYFGPGTRLTVL.

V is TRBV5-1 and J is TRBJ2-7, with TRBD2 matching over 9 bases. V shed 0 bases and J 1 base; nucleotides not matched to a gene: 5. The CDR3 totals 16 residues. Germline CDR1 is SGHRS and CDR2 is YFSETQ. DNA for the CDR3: TGCGCCAGCAGCTTGGACTCTAGCGGGGCTTCCTACGAGCAGTACTTC. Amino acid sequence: CASSLDSSGASYEQYF.

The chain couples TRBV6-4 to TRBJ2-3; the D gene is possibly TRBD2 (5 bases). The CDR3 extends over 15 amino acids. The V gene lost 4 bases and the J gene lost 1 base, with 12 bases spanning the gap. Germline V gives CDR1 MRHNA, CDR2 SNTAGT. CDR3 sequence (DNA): TGTGCCAGCAGTGCGGTTCACGGGGGCACAGATACGCAGTATTTT. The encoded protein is CASSAVHGGTDTQYF.

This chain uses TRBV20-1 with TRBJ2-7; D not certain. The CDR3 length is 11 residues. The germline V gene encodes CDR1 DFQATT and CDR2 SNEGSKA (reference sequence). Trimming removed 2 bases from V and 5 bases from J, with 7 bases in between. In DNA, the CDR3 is TGCAGTGCTAGAAAAGGCAACGAGCAGTACTTC. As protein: CSARKGNEQYF.

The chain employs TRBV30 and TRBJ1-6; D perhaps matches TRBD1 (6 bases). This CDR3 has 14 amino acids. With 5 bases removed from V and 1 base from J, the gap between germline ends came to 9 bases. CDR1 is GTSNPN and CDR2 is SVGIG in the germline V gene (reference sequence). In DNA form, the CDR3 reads TGTGCCTGGCAGGGGAGGTCCTATAATTCACCCCTCCACTTT. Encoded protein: CAWQGRSYNSPLHF.

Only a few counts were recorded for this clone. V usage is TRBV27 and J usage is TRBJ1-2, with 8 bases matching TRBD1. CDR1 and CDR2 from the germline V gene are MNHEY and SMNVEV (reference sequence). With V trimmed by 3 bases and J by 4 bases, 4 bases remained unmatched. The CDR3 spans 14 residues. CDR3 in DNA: TGTGCCAGCAGTTTCGGACAGGGAGGCTATGGCTACACCTTC. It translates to CASSFGQGGYGYTF.

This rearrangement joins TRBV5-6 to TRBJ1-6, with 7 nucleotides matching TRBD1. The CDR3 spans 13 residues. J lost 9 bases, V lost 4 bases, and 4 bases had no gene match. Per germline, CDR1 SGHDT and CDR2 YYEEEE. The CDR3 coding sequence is TGTGCCAGCAGCGTAAACAGGGGTTCACCCCTCCACTTT. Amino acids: CASSVNRGSPLHF.

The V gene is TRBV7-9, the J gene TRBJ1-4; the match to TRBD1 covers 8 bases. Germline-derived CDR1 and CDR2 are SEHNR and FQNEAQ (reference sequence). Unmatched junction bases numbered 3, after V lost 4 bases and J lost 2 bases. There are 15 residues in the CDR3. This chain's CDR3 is CASSSRQGTNEKLFF. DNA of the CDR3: TGTGCCAGCAGCTCTCGACAGGGGACTAATGAAAAACTGTTTTTT.

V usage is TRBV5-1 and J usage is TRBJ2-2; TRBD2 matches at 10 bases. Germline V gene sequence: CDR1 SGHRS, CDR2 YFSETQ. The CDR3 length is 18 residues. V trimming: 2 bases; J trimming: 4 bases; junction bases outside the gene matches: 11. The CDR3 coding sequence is TGCGCCAGCAGCTTTAAACTAGCGGGACTTCGGTTCACCGGGGAGCTGTTTTTT. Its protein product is CASSFKLAGLRFTGELFF.

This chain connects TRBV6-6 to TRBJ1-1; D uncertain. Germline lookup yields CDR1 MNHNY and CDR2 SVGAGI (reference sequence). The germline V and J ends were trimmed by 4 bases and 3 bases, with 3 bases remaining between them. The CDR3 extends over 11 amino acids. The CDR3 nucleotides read TGTGCCAGCAGTTTCGACACTGAAGCTTTCTTT. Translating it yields CASSFDTEAFF.